The 12 T cell receptor beta chains reported below all come from one sample, sequenced in a study of Ad26.COV2.S vaccination and SARS-CoV-2 variants. The treatment: over 15 received Ad26.COV2.S at low or high dose, single or two shots; five or six received placebo; per-sample allocation not given. Day 63 after the first vaccine or placebo injection was the time point for sampling. TCRdb's table, derived via immunoSEQ multiplex PCR, lists solely in-frame clones and lacks some. The data contain about 250,000 clones, about 89% of them seen just once; the ten biggest clones take up more than 2.5%. The specimen was peripheral blood, collected in a trial of Ad26.COV2.S vaccine versus placebo. Every receptor here comes from a person between 18 and 60 years old who received the Ad26.COV2.S COVID-19 vaccine or a placebo.

The rearrangement links TRBV5-1 to TRBJ1-4; D is perhaps TRBD1 (6 bases). Germline CDR1 is SGHRS and CDR2 is YFSETQ. The CDR3 contains 15 residues. The ends were cut back, 7 bases at V and 2 bases at J, with 15 bases in the middle. CDR3 in DNA: TGCGCCAGCCATTTACAGGGAGGGACTAATGAAAAACTGTTTTTT. This gives the protein CASHLQGGTNEKLFF.

The chain recombines TRBV28 with TRBJ1-5; 7 bases match TRBD1. V shed 5 bases and J 0 bases; nucleotides not matched to a gene: 13. Germline values: CDR1 MDHEN, CDR2 SYDVKM. The CDR3 spans 18 residues. The CDR3 loop reads CASSTPTGTWYSNQPQHF. CDR3 nucleotides: TGTGCCAGCAGTACACCGACAGGGACCTGGTATAGCAATCAGCCCCAGCATTTT.

The chain combines TRBV11-2 with TRBJ1-1; unclear D gene. The V gene lost 5 bases and the J gene lost 7 bases, with 11 bases spanning the gap. CDR3 length equals 12 residues. The germline CDR1 and CDR2 sequences are SGHAT and FQNNGV. CDR3 region: CASSPPGFEAFF. DNA of the CDR3: TGTGCCAGCAGCCCCCCCGGATTTGAAGCTTTCTTT.

V gene TRBV4-3 combines with J gene TRBJ1-4, with D possibly being TRBD1 (5 bases). The V gene lost 0 bases and the J gene lost 3 bases, with 11 bases spanning the gap. Germline V gene data show CDR1 as LGHNA and CDR2 as YSLEER. The CDR3 sequence is 16 residues long. CDR3 loop: CASSQDPQGSNEKLFF. The CDR3 nucleotides are TGCGCCAGCAGCCAAGATCCCCAGGGATCTAATGAAAAACTGTTTTTT.

The chain carries TRBV18 and TRBJ1-1; 9 nucleotides agree with TRBD1. The CDR3 runs 17 residues. The ends lost 1 base at V and 6 bases at J; junction bases unmatched: 12. Germline V lookup: CDR1 KGHSH, CDR2 LQKENI. The CDR3 DNA reads TGTGCCAGCTCACCACGGGAATGGACAGGGGAGGCCGCTGAAGCTTTCTTT. Amino acids: CASSPREWTGEAAEAFF.

The CDR3 nucleotides read TGTGCCAGCAGCCTGGAACATAGGTCCTCCGGGGATCAGCCCCAGCATTTT. Translation: CASSLEHRSSGDQPQHF. The chain recombines TRBV5-5 with TRBJ1-5; no firm D call. The CDR3 consists of 17 residues. Germline loops: CDR1 SGHKS, CDR2 YYEKEE (reference sequence). The V end was cut by 4 bases, the J end by 5 bases, with 22 bases between.

This chain links TRBV5-4 with TRBJ2-3; D might be TRBD2 (7 bases). CDR1 is SGHNT, CDR2 YYREEE, per germline (reference sequence). V lost 4 bases and J 1 base, leaving 13 bases between the germline ends. The CDR3 contains 15 residues. This CDR3 is CASSLRGGGTDTQYF. The CDR3 region has the DNA TGTGCCAGCAGCCTCAGGGGAGGGGGCACAGATACGCAGTATTTT.

The chain joins TRBV6-2 or TRBV6-3 to TRBJ1-1; D uncertain. The CDR3 has 14 amino acids. Germline V gene sequence: CDR1 MNHEY, CDR2 SVGEGT. The V end lost 2 bases, the J end lost 1 base, and 8 bases lay between the germline ends. CDR3 region: CASSYLTGNTEAFF. CDR3 sequence (DNA): TGTGCCAGCAGTTACCTGACCGGGAACACTGAAGCTTTCTTT.

The chain recombines TRBV4-2 with TRBJ1-3; D ambiguous. The CDR3 sequence is 17 residues long. CDR1 is LGHNA and CDR2 is YNFKEQ in the germline V gene. V was cut by 2 bases and J by 0 bases, with 14 bases left in between. CDR3 residues: CASSQLDLRSSGNTIYF. The CDR3 region has the DNA TGTGCCAGCAGCCAACTCGACTTAAGGAGCTCTGGAAACACCATATATTTT.

The chain recombines TRBV6-2 or TRBV6-3 with TRBJ2-1, with 7 positions matching TRBD2. V trimming: 4 bases; J trimming: 7 bases; junction bases outside the gene matches: 10. Germline CDR1 MNHEY, CDR2 SVGEGT. CDR3 length: 15 residues. The CDR3 coding sequence is TGTGCCAGCAGTTTCTCCCTCGGGGGGACGAATGAGCAGTTCTTC. It specifies CASSFSLGGTNEQFF.

This chain links TRBV5-4 with TRBJ2-3; 11 nucleotides match TRBD2. With 2 bases clipped from V and 5 bases from J, the junction kept 4 bases outside the gene matches. The germline V gene encodes CDR1 SGHNT and CDR2 YYREEE (reference sequence). CDR3 length equals 15 residues. The CDR3 DNA sequence: TGTGCCAGCAGCTTCGGTCTAGCGGGAGGAGATACGCAGTATTTT. Protein product: CASSFGLAGGDTQYF. Supplemented by reference TRBV5-4 and TRBJ2-3, the full variable domain reads ETGVTQSPTHLIKTRGQQVTLRCSSQSGHNTVSWYQQALGQGPQFIFQYYREEENGRGNFPPRFSGLQFPNYSSELNVNALELDDSALYLCASSFGLAGGDTQYFGPGTRLTVL.

This chain joins TRBV6-6 and TRBJ1-1; tentative D call: TRBD1 (5 bases). Trimming took off 4 bases at V and 0 bases at J, with 9 bases between the two ends. Germline V gene sequence: CDR1 MNHNY, CDR2 SVGAGI (reference sequence). This CDR3 region has 14 residues. CDR3 sequence (DNA): TGTGCCAGCAGTTCGGGACCCATGAACACTGAAGCTTTCTTT. Translation: CASSSGPMNTEAFF.